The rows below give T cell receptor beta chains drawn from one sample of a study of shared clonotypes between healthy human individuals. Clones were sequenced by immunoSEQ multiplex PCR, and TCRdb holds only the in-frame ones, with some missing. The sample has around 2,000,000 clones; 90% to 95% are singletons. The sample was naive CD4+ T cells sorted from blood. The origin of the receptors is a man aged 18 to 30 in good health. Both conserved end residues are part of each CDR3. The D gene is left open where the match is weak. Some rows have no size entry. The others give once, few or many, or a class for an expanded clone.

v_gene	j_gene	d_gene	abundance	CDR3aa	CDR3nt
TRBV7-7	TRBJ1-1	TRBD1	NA	CASSLARPGGTEAFF	TGTGCTAGCAGCTTAGCGCGACCAGGGGGCACTGAAGCTTTCTTT
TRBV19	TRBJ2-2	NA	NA	CASSITLYTGELFF	TGTGCCAGTAGTATCACCCTTTACACCGGGGAGCTGTTTTTT
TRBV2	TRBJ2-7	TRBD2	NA	CASNFGGAYYEQYF	TGTGCCAGCAACTTCGGGGGGGCCTACTACGAGCAGTACTTC
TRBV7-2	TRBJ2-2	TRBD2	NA	CASSLALGLATLTYTGELFF	TGTGCCAGCAGCTTAGCGCTAGGACTAGCCACATTAACGTATACCGGGGAGCTGTTTTTT
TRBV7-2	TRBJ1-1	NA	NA	CASSPFPGRNTEAFF	TGTGCCAGCAGCCCATTTCCAGGGCGGAACACTGAAGCTTTCTTT
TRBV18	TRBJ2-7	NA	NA	CASSPERGPYEQYF	TGTGCCAGCTCTCCCGAGAGGGGACCCTACGAGCAGTACTTC
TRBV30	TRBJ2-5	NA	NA	CAWSRGVVQNEQYF	TGTGCCTGGAGTCGGGGAGTGGTCCAGAATGAGCAGTACTTC
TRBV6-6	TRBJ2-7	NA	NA	CASSPRSYEQYF	TGTGCCAGCAGTCCACGGAGCTACGAGCAGTACTTC
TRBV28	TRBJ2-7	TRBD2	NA	CASSPGGSSYEQYF	TGTGCCAGCAGTCCGGGGGGTAGCTCCTACGAGCAGTACTTC
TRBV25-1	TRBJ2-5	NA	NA	CASSEQQRKETQYF	TGTGCCAGCAGTGAGCAACAGCGAAAAGAGACCCAGTACTTC
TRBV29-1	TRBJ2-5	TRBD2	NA	CSVPGTSGEETQYF	TGCAGCGTGCCCGGGACTAGCGGGGAAGAGACCCAGTACTTC
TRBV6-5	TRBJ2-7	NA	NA	CASLKGYEQYF	TGTGCCAGCCTGAAAGGCTACGAGCAGTACTTC
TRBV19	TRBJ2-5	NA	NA	CASSLHRAGDQETQYF	TGTGCCAGTAGTCTCCATCGGGCCGGGGACCAAGAGACCCAGTACTTC
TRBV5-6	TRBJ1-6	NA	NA	CASSFGHSPLHF	TGTGCCAGCAGCTTTGGACACTCACCCCTCCACTTT
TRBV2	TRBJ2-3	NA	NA	CATRREGNTDTQYF	TGTGCCACCCGACGTGAGGGCAACACAGATACGCAGTATTTT
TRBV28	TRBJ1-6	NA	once	CASSLGGRDNSPLHF	TGTGCCAGCAGTTTAGGCGGGAGGGACAATTCACCCCTCCACTTT
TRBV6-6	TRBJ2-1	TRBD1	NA	CASSPPRDRVIF	TGTGCCAGCAGTCCCCCTAGGGACAGGGTGATCTTC
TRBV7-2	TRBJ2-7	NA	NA	CASSLGGLLYEQYF	TGTGCCAGCAGCTTAGGGGGTCTCTTGTACGAGCAGTACTTC
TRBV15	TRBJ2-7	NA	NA	CATSRTDYEQYF	TGTGCCACCAGCAGAACGGATTACGAGCAGTACTTC
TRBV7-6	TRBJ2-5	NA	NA	CASSLSGRRGETQYF	TGTGCCAGCAGCTTAAGCGGACGGAGGGGAGAGACCCAGTACTTC
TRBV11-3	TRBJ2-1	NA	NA	CASSLNRYNEQFF	TGTGCCAGCAGCTTAAACAGGTACAATGAGCAGTTCTTC
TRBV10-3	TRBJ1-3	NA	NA	CAIRQDSGNTIYF	TGTGCCATCAGGCAGGACTCTGGAAACACCATATATTTT
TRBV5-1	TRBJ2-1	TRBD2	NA	CASSPGGTASLEQFF	TGCGCCAGCAGCCCGGGGGGGACCGCGTCCCTCGAGCAGTTCTTC
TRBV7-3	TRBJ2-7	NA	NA	CASSEGGGIPYEQYF	TGTGCCAGCAGCGAGGGAGGGGGCATCCCCTACGAGCAGTACTTC
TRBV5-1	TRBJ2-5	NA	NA	CASSLADRQETQYF	TGCGCCAGCAGCTTGGCTGACAGACAAGAGACCCAGTACTTC
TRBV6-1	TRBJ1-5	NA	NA	CASSEAGVAQPQHF	TGTGCCAGCAGTGAAGCTGGGGTGGCTCAGCCCCAGCATTTT
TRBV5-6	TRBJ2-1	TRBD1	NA	CASSDGTGRGEQFF	TGTGCCAGCAGCGATGGGACAGGGCGGGGAGAGCAGTTCTTC
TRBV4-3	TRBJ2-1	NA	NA	CASSQLKGFSYNEQFF	TGCGCCAGCAGCCAACTAAAGGGATTCTCCTACAATGAGCAGTTCTTC
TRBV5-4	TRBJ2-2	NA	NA	CASSLVGGGYTGELFF	TGTGCCAGCAGCTTGGTGGGAGGGGGCTACACCGGGGAGCTGTTTTTT
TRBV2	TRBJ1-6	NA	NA	CASSEEPSYYSPLHF	TGTGCCAGCAGTGAAGAGCCATCCTATTATTCACCCCTCCACTTT
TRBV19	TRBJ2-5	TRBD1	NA	CASSMGTGGVETQYF	TGTGCCAGTAGTATGGGGACAGGGGGCGTTGAGACCCAGTACTTC
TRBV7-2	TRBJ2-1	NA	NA	CASSAGTAYNEQFF	TGTGCCAGCAGCGCCGGGACTGCATACAATGAGCAGTTCTTC
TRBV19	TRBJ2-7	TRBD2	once	CASSIGYARGGEQYF	TGTGCCAGTAGTATAGGCTATGCGCGCGGGGGCGAGCAGTACTTC
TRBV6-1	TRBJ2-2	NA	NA	CASKVDNTGELFF	TGTGCCAGCAAGGTAGACAACACCGGGGAGCTGTTTTTT
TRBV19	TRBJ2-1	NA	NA	CASSMNIGEQFF	TGTGCCAGTAGTATGAATATAGGTGAGCAGTTCTTC
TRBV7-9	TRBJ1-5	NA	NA	CAGGDDQPQHF	TGTGCCGGGGGGGACGATCAGCCCCAGCATTTT
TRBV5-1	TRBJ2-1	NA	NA	CASSLGDTAKEAEQFF	TGCGCCAGCAGCTTGGGAGACACGGCCAAAGAAGCTGAGCAGTTCTTC
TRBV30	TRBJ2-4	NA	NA	CAWTERAAGRNIQYF	TGTGCCTGGACCGAGAGGGCCGCAGGGCGGAACATTCAGTACTTC
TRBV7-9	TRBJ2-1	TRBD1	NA	CASSPDRAGYNEQFF	TGTGCCAGCAGCCCGGACAGGGCAGGGTACAATGAGCAGTTCTTC
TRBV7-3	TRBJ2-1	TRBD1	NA	CASSRDRGGNEQFF	TGTGCCAGCAGCCGGGACAGGGGAGGCAATGAGCAGTTCTTC
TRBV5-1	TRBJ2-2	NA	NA	CASSPGGTANTGELFF	TGCGCCAGCTCCCCCGGCGGGACAGCGAACACCGGGGAGCTGTTTTTT
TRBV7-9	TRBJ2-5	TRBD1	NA	CASSPGTGGPSKWETQYF	TGTGCCAGCAGCCCTGGGACAGGGGGTCCCTCGAAGTGGGAGACCCAGTACTTC
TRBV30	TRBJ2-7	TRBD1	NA	CAWSNTGEIGREQYF	TGTGCCTGGAGTAACACAGGGGAAATTGGGCGCGAGCAGTACTTC
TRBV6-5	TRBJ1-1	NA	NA	CASSYQGWTEAFF	TGTGCCAGCAGTTATCAGGGTTGGACTGAAGCTTTCTTT
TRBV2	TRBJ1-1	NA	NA	CASSDLGTEAFF	TGTGCCAGCAGTGATCTCGGCACTGAAGCTTTCTTT
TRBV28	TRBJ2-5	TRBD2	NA	CASSLQGLGGYQETQYF	TGTGCCAGCAGTTTACAAGGGTTGGGAGGGTACCAAGAGACCCAGTACTTC
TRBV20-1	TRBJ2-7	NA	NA	CSAPTTGEQYF	TGCAGTGCCCCTACCACGGGGGAGCAGTACTTC
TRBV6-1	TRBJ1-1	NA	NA	CASSLNGGGNTEAFF	TGTGCCAGCAGCCTGAACGGTGGGGGGAACACTGAAGCTTTCTTT
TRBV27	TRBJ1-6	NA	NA	CASSLYLGGGSPLHF	TGTGCCAGCAGTCTCTATTTGGGGGGCGGTTCACCCCTCCACTTT
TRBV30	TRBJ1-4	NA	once	CAWSASGTANEKLFF	TGTGCCTGGAGTGCCTCAGGGACGGCGAATGAAAAACTGTTTTTT
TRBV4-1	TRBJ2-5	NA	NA	CASSQGRVQAETQYF	TGCGCCAGCAGCCAAGGAAGGGTGCAGGCGGAGACCCAGTACTTC
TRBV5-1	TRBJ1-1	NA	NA	CASSLDQPAGTEAFF	TGCGCCAGCAGCCTGGACCAGCCAGCGGGCACTGAAGCTTTCTTT
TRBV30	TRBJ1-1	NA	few	CASSRLKTSENTEAFF	TGTGCCAGCAGCCGATTAAAAACATCGGAGAACACTGAAGCTTTCTTT